Following are 7 T cell receptor beta chains from one sample sequenced in a study of blood T cell repertoires in COVID-19. The protocol was immunoSEQ multiplex PCR, while the TCRdb copy is restricted to in-frame clones and leaves out a portion. Of 200,000 or so clones listed, just over 85% are singletons. Material: PBMCs or T cells enriched from blood (not recorded which). The receptors come from a woman in her forties with acute COVID-19.

The sample holds a few counts of this clone. This chain connects TRBV25-1 to TRBJ1-3; TRBD1 agrees at 8 bases. This CDR3 is 17 amino acids long. Trimming took 3 bases from V and 5 from J; bases not matched to a gene: 12. Germline loops: CDR1 MGHDK, CDR2 SYGVNS. For the CDR3, the DNA is TGTGCCAGCAGTGACCAACCCGAGACAGGGGTGAGAAACACCATATATTTT. Its translation: CASSDQPETGVRNTIYF.

The chain joins TRBV30 to TRBJ1-1, with D possibly TRBD1 on 5 matching bases. The length of the CDR3 is 13 residues. Trimming pared 3 bases from V and 1 base from J, leaving 9 bases between. Germline V gene sequence: CDR1 GTSNPN, CDR2 SVGIG (reference sequence). The chain's CDR3 is CAWSEQANTEAFF. The CDR3 nucleotides are TGTGCCTGGAGCGAACAGGCGAACACTGAAGCTTTCTTT.

This chain joins TRBV6-1 and TRBJ1-6; D is ambiguous. CDR3 length: 16 residues. Trimming cost V 3 bases and J 3 bases, with 12 bases left between them. CDR1 is MNHNS and CDR2 is SASEGT in the germline V gene. Written as DNA, the CDR3 is TGTGCCAGCAGTGAGGAGGTTACCTACTATAATTCACCCCTCCACTTT. Translated, it gives CASSEEVTYYNSPLHF.

The V gene is TRBV15, the J gene TRBJ1-2; no clear D gene. The germline V gene encodes CDR1 LNHNV and CDR2 YYDKDF (reference sequence). The CDR3 runs to 14 residues. Trimming removed 0 bases at V and 7 bases at J, with 12 bases between. The CDR3 nucleotides are TGTGCCACCAGCAGAGATCGATTGAGGTTTGGCTACACCTTC. It translates to CATSRDRLRFGYTF.

The genes are TRBV7-9 and TRBJ1-2; D unclear. V lost 4 bases and J lost 4, with 10 bases in between. Germline V gene sequence: CDR1 SEHNR, CDR2 FQNEAQ (reference sequence). CDR3 length equals 13 residues. The CDR3 region has the DNA TGTGCCAGCAGCTCCTCACAGATCTATGGCTACACCTTC. It encodes CASSSSQIYGYTF.

This chain joins TRBV9 and TRBJ2-3; 9 bases map to TRBD1. CDR1 and CDR2 (germline): SGDLS, YYNGEE. This CDR3 contains 16 residues. V gave up 3 bases and J gave up 4 bases; unmatched junction bases: 9. CDR3 nucleotide sequence: TGTGCCAGCAGCGGAGGAGGGACAGGGAGCGCAGATACGCAGTATTTT. Encoded protein: CASSGGGTGSADTQYF.

The J gene is TRBJ2-3, the V gene TRBV5-8; D perhaps matches TRBD1 (7 bases). The ends were cut back, 0 bases at V and 5 bases at J, with 10 bases in the middle. The CDR3 has 14 residues. Germline loops: CDR1 SGHTS, CDR2 YDEGEE. The CDR3: CASSLDRGGDTQYF. CDR3 coding DNA: TGTGCCAGCAGCTTGGACAGGGGAGGAGATACGCAGTATTTT.